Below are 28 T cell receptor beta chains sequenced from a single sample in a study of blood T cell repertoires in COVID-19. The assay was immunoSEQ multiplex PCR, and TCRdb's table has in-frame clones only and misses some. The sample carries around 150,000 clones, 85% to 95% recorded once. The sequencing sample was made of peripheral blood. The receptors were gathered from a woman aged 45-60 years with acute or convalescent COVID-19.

This CDR3 reads CASSSARARSYNSPLHF. In DNA form, the CDR3 reads TGTGCCAGCAGTTCAGCCAGGGCCCGATCCTATAATTCACCCCTCCACTTT. The gene calls are TRBV27 and TRBJ1-6, with D tentatively TRBD1 (5 bases). Trimming took 4 bases from V and 1 from J, leaving 14 bases between them. The CDR3 has 17 amino acids. Per the germline V gene, CDR1 is MNHEY and CDR2 is SMNVEV (reference sequence).

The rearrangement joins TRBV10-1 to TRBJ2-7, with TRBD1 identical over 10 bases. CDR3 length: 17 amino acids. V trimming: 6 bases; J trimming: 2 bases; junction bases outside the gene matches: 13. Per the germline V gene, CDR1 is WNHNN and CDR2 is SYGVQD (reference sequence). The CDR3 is CASSGPTPGQGTYEQYF. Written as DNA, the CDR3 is TGCGCCAGCAGCGGGCCGACTCCGGGACAGGGGACCTACGAGCAGTACTTC.

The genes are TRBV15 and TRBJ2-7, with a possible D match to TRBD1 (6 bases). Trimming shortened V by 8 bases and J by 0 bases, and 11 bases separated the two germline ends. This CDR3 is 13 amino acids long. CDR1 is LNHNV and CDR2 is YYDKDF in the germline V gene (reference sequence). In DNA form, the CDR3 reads TGTGCCACCTCGACAGGCATCTCCTACGAGCAGTACTTC. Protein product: CATSTGISYEQYF.

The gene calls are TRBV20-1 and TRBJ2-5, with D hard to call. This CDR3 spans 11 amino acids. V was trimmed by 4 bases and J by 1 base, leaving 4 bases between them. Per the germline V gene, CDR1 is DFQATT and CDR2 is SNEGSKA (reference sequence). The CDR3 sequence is CSATVQETQYF. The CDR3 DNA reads TGCAGTGCTACGGTCCAAGAGACCCAGTACTTC.

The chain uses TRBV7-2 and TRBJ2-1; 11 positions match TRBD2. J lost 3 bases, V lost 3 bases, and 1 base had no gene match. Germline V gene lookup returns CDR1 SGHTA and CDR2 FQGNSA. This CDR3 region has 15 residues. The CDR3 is CASSLGLADYNEQFF. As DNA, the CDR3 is TGTGCCAGCAGCTTGGGACTAGCGGACTACAATGAGCAGTTCTTC.

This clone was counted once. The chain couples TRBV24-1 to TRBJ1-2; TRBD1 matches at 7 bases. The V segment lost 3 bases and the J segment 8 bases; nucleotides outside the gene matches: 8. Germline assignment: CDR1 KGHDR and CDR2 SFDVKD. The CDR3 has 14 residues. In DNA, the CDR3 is TGTGCCACCAGTGATCCGACAGGGTATGACGGCTACACCTTC. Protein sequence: CATSDPTGYDGYTF.

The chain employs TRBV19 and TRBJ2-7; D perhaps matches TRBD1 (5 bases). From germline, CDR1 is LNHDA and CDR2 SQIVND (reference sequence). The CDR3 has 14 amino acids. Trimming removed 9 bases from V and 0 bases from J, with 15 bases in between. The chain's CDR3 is CASAQVPISYEQYF. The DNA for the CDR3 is TGTGCCAGCGCACAGGTACCGATCTCCTACGAGCAGTACTTC.

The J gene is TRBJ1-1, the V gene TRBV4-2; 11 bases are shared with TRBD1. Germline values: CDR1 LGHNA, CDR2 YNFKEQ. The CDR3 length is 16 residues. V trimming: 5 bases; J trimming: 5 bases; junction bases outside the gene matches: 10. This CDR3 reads CASSARVRDRGTEAFF. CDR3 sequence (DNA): TGTGCCAGCAGCGCCCGTGTCCGGGACAGGGGGACTGAAGCTTTCTTT.

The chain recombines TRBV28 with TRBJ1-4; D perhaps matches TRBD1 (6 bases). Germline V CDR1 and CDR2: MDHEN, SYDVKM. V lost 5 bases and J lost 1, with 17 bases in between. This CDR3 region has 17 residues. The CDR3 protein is CASSPYGGLVTNEKLFF. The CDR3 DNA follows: TGTGCCAGCAGTCCCTACGGGGGGCTAGTAACTAATGAAAAACTGTTTTTT.

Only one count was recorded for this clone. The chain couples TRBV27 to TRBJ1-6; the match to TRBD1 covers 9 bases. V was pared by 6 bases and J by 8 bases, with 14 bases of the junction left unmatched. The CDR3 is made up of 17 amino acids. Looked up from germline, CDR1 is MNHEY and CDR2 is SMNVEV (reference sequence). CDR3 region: CASRGLGSGQGYSPLHF. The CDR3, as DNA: TGTGCCAGCAGGGGTTTAGGATCGGGACAGGGATATTCACCCCTCCACTTT.

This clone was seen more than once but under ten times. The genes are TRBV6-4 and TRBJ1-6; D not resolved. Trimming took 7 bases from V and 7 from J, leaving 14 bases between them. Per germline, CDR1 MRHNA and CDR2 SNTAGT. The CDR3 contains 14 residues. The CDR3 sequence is CASTPNPGNSPLHF. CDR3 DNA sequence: TGTGCCAGCACCCCGAACCCGGGGAATTCACCCCTCCACTTT.

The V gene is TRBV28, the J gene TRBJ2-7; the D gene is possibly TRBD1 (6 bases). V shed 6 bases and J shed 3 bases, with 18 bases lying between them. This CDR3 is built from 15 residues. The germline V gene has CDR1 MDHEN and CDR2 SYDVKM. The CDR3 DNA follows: TGTGCCAGCAGAACAACAGGGTACCGTTACTACGAGCAGTACTTC. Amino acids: CASRTTGYRYYEQYF.

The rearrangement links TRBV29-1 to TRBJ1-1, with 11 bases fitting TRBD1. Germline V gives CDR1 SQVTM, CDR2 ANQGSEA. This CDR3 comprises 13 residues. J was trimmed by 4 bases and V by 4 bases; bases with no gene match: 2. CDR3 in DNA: TGCAGCGTTGTGGGACAGGGGGTCACTGAAGCTTTCTTT. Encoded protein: CSVVGQGVTEAFF.

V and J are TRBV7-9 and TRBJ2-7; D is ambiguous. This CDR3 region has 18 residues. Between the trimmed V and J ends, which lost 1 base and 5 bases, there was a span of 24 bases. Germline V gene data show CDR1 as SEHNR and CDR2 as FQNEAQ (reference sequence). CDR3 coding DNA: TGTGCCAGCAGCTTAGGCGTTAGTTCGGCTCTCTCACGGGACGAGCAGTACTTC. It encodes CASSLGVSSALSRDEQYF.

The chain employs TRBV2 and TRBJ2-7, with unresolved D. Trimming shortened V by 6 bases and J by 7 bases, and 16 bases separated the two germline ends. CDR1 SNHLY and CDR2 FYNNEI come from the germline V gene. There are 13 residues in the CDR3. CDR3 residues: CASSVGSLEEQYF. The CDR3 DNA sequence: TGTGCCAGCAGCGTCGGGTCTCTCGAGGAGCAGTACTTC.

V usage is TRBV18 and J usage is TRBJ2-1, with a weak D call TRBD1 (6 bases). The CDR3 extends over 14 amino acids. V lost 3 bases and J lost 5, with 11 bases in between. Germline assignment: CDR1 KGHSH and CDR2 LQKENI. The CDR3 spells CASSPGAQDNEQFF. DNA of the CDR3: TGTGCCAGCTCACCGGGGGCGCAGGACAATGAGCAGTTCTTC.

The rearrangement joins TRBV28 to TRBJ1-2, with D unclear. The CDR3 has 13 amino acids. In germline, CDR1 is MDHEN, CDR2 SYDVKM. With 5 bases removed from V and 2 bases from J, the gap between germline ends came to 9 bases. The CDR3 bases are TGTGCCAGCAGTACAACACTAAACTATGGCTACACCTTC. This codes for CASSTTLNYGYTF.

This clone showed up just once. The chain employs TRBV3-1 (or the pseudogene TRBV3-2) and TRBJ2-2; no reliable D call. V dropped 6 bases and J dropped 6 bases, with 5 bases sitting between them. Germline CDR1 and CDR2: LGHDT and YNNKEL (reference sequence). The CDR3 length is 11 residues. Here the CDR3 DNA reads TGTGCCAGCAGTTCGGCCGGGGAGCTGTTTTTT. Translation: CASSSAGELFF.

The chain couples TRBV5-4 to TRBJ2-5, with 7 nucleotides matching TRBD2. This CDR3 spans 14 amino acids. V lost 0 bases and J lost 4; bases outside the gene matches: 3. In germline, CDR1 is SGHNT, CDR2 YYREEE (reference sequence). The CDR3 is CASSLGGGGETQYF. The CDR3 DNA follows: TGTGCCAGCAGCTTGGGGGGCGGGGGAGAGACCCAGTACTTC.

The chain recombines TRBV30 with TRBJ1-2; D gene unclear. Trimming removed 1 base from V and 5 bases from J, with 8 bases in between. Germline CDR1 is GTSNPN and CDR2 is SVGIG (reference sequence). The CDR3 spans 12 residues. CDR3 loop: CAWSDSRYGYTF. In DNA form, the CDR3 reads TGTGCCTGGAGTGATTCTCGTTATGGCTACACCTTC.

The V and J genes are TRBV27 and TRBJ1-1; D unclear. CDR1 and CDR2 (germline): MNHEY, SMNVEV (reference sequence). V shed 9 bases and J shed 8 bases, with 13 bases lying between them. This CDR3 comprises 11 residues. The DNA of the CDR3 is TGTGCCAGAAGAACAGTTCCCGAAGCTTTCTTT. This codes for CARRTVPEAFF.

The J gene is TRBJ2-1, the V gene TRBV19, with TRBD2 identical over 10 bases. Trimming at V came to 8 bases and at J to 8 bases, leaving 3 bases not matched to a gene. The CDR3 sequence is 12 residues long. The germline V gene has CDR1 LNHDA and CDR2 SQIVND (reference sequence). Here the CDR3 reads CASGTSVHEQFF. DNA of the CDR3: TGTGCCAGTGGGACTAGCGTCCATGAGCAGTTCTTC.

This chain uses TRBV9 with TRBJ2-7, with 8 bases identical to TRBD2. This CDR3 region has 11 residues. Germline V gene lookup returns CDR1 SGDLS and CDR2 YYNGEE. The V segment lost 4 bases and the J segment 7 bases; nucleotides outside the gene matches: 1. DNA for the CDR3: TGTGCCAGCAGCTCGGGAGGGGAGCAGTACTTC. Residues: CASSSGGEQYF.

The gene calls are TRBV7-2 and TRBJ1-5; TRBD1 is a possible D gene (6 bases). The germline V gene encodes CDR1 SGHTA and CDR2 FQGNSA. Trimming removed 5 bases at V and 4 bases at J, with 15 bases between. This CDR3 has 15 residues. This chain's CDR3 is CASSPTGNPNQPQHF. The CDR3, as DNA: TGTGCCAGCAGCCCTACAGGGAACCCTAATCAGCCCCAGCATTTT. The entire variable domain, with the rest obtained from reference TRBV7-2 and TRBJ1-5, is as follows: GAGVSQSPSNKVTEKGKDVELRCDPISGHTALYWYRQSLGQGLEFLIYFQGNSAPDKSGLPSDRFSAERTGGSVSTLTIQRTQQEDSAVYLCASSPTGNPNQPQHFGDGTRLSIL.

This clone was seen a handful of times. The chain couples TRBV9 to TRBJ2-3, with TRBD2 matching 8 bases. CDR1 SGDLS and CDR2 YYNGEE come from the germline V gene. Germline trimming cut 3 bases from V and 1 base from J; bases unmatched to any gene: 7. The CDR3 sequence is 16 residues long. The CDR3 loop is CASSDAAGAGTDTQYF. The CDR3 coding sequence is TGTGCCAGCAGCGACGCAGCGGGGGCGGGCACAGATACGCAGTATTTT.

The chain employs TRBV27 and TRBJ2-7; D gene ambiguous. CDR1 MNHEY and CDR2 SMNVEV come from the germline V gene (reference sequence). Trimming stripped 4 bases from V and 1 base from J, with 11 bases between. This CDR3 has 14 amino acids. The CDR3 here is CASSWAAPSYEQYF. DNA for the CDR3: TGTGCCAGCAGTTGGGCCGCACCTTCCTACGAGCAGTACTTC.

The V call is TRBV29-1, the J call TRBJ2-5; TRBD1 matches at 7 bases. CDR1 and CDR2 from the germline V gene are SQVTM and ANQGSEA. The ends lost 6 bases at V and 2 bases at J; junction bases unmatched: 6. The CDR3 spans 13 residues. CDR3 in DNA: TGCAGCGTAGCCGGGACAGAACAAGAGACCCAGTACTTC. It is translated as CSVAGTEQETQYF.

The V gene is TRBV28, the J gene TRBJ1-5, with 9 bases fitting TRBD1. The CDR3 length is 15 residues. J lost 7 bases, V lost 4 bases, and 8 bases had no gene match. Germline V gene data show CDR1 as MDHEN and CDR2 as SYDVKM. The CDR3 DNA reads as TGTGCCAGCAGTTCTCCGGGACAGGGCTTACAGCCCCAGCATTTT. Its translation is CASSSPGQGLQPQHF.